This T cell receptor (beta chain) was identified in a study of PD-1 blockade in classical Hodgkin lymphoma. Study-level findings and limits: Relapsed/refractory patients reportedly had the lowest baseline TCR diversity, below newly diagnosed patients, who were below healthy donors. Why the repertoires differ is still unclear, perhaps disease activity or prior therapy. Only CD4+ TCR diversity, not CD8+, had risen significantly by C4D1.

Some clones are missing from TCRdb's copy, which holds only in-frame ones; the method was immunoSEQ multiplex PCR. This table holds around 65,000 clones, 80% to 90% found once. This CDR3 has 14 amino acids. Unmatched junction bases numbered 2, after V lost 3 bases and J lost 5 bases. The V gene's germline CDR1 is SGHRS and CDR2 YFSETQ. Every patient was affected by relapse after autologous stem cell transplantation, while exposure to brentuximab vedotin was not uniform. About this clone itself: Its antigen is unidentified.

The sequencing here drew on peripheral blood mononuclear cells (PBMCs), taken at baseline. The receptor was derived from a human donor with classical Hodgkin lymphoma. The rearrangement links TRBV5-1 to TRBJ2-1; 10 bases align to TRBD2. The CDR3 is CASSWSGGDNEQFF. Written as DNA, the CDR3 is TGCGCCAGCAGCTGGAGCGGGGGGGACAATGAGCAGTTCTTC.